This T cell receptor beta chain was identified in a study of early T cells in non-severe SARS-CoV-2 infection. Overall study context: The study sequenced bulk RNA from unsorted whole blood, with chains unpaired.

This clonotype was detected many times. The antigen remains unidentified. Unique molecular identifiers (one per individual cDNA molecule) were attached. A single record per CDR3 protein comes from TCRdb applying MiXCR to the 5' RACE reads. The repertoire holds 40,000 to 55,000 distinct CDR3 sequences, with around 7.7% as singletons. Findings and limits, study-wide: VDJdb matching skewed toward anti-spike CD8 responses, missing private and CD4 specificities.

Sequenced material: whole blood. This TCR was recovered from an adult who was a healthcare worker with PCR-confirmed SARS-CoV-2 infection or an uninfected control (not recorded which).

CDR3 DNA: TGTGCCAGCAGCCAAGGGTTGGGGGCGAGAAATCAGCCCCAGCATTTT. Translation gives CASSQGLGARNQPQHF. The chain employs TRBV3-2 and TRBJ1-5; the table's D call, TRBD1, was not checked against the DNA. TRBV3-2 has pseudogene status. The CDR3 runs 16 residues.